This is a list of T cell receptor beta chains from one sample in a study of blood T cell repertoires in COVID-19. The assay was immunoSEQ multiplex PCR, and TCRdb's table has in-frame clones only and misses some. Among approximately 180,000 clones, 80% to 90% were seen once, and the ten largest hold roughly 9.8%. The sample consisted of peripheral blood. The source of these receptors is a human donor with active or convalescent COVID-19. The donor label of this sample is uncertain. Both conserved end residues are part of each CDR3. The order of the fields is V gene, clone size, D gene, J gene, CDR3 DNA, CDR3 protein. The D gene is left open where the match is weak. Not all rows give a size; the values are once, few, many and, for expanded clones, a class.

V: TRBV10-2; size: once; D: TRBD2; J: TRBJ2-5; DNA: TGCGCCAGCAGTGAGGGGCCTAGCGGGGTGGAGACCCAGTACTTC; CDR3: CASSEGPSGVETQYF
V: TRBV7-2; size: NA; D: NA; J: TRBJ2-7; DNA: TGTGCCAGCAGCCCCCAGAGGGCGGGTGAGCAGTACTTC; CDR3: CASSPQRAGEQYF
V: TRBV5-4; size: NA; D: TRBD1; J: TRBJ1-4; DNA: TGTGCCAGCAGCTTACAGGGGACTAATGAAAAACTGTTTTTT; CDR3: CASSLQGTNEKLFF
V: TRBV7-7; size: NA; D: NA; J: TRBJ2-1; DNA: TGTGCTAGCAGCTTATTCGGGGGCTCCTACAATGAGCAGTTCTTC; CDR3: CASSLFGGSYNEQFF
V: TRBV6-2/TRBV6-3; size: NA; D: NA; J: TRBJ1-1; DNA: TGTGCCAGCAGTTACGGTTGGGCCACTGAAGCTTTCTTT; CDR3: CASSYGWATEAFF
V: TRBV27; size: once; D: NA; J: TRBJ2-3; DNA: TGTGCCAACCGACAGGACTCCACAGATACGCAGTATTTT; CDR3: CANRQDSTDTQYF
V: TRBV19; size: NA; D: NA; J: TRBJ2-3; DNA: TGTGCCAGTCACTTCGCGGGGGCCTACACAGATACGCAGTATTTT; CDR3: CASHFAGAYTDTQYF
V: TRBV13; size: NA; D: TRBD2; J: TRBJ2-7; DNA: TGTGCCAGCAGCTCCGGGACTAACTCCTACGAGCAGTACTTC; CDR3: CASSSGTNSYEQYF
V: TRBV29-1; size: NA; D: NA; J: TRBJ2-5; DNA: TGCAGCGTTGCAGGATCGCTAGAGACCCAGTACTTC; CDR3: CSVAGSLETQYF
V: TRBV18; size: NA; D: TRBD2; J: TRBJ2-3; DNA: TGTGCCAGCTCACCCCAGACTAGCGGGGGTCAAGATACGCAGTATTTT; CDR3: CASSPQTSGGQDTQYF
V: TRBV7-2; size: once; D: TRBD1; J: TRBJ1-2; DNA: TGTGCCAGCAGCTTAGTGGGGACAGGGTTCTATGGCTACACCTTC; CDR3: CASSLVGTGFYGYTF
V: TRBV6-2/TRBV6-3; size: NA; D: TRBD1; J: TRBJ2-7; DNA: TGTGCCAGCAGTTACCCAGGGGGTCGAGAAGAGCAGTACTTC; CDR3: CASSYPGGREEQYF
V: TRBV5-5; size: NA; D: NA; J: TRBJ2-7; DNA: TGTGCCAGCAGCTTGCCAGGGAGGACCCCTTCCTACGAGCAGTACTTC; CDR3: CASSLPGRTPSYEQYF
V: TRBV10-2; size: NA; D: TRBD2; J: TRBJ2-7; DNA: TGCGCCAGCAGTCCCCAAGCGGGAGGGCCTTTCTACGAGCAGTACTTC; CDR3: CASSPQAGGPFYEQYF
V: TRBV6-2/TRBV6-3; size: once; D: TRBD1; J: TRBJ1-2; DNA: TGTGCCAGCAGTTACGGGGACAGGAATGGCTACACCTTC; CDR3: CASSYGDRNGYTF
V: TRBV27; size: NA; D: TRBD1; J: TRBJ2-2; DNA: TGTGCCAGCAGCGGGGGACAGGGGGCATTGTTGAGGACCGGGGAGCTGTTTTTT; CDR3: CASSGGQGALLRTGELFF
V: TRBV12-3/TRBV12-4; size: NA; D: TRBD1; J: TRBJ2-7; DNA: TGTGCCAGCAGCCTTGACAGGGACTACGAGCAGTACTTC; CDR3: CASSLDRDYEQYF
V: TRBV5-4; size: NA; D: TRBD1; J: TRBJ2-5; DNA: TGTGCCAGCAGCGGTTTCGACAGGGGAGTCCAAGAGACCCAGTACTTC; CDR3: CASSGFDRGVQETQYF
V: TRBV4-2; size: NA; D: TRBD2; J: TRBJ2-1; DNA: TGTGCCAGCAGCCAAGGAGAGGGAGGGGTCAATGAGCAGTTCTTC; CDR3: CASSQGEGGVNEQFF
V: TRBV7-8; size: NA; D: NA; J: TRBJ2-7; DNA: TGTGCCAGCAGCTTAGAATCAGGGGCGGGAGTTAGCTCCTACGAGCAGTACTTC; CDR3: CASSLESGAGVSSYEQYF
V: TRBV28; size: NA; D: NA; J: TRBJ2-7; DNA: TGTGCCACCTCCGGGGTTCTCTACGAGCAGTACTTC; CDR3: CATSGVLYEQYF
V: TRBV4-3; size: NA; D: NA; J: TRBJ1-2; DNA: TGCGCCAGCAGCCAAGTGGCGGGGCGGAGGGACGGCTACACCTTC; CDR3: CASSQVAGRRDGYTF
V: TRBV11-2; size: NA; D: TRBD1; J: TRBJ1-1; DNA: TGTGCCAGCAGCTTAGAGGGGACAGGGTCCACTGAAGCTTTCTTT; CDR3: CASSLEGTGSTEAFF
V: TRBV5-1; size: NA; D: TRBD1; J: TRBJ1-2; DNA: TGCGCCAGCAGCCCCCGGGACAGGGGTAACTATGGCTACACCTTC; CDR3: CASSPRDRGNYGYTF
V: TRBV27; size: few; D: TRBD2; J: TRBJ2-1; DNA: TGTGCCAGCAGTTTAGCGGGGGGCCACAATGAGCAGTTCTTC; CDR3: CASSLAGGHNEQFF
V: TRBV9; size: many; D: NA; J: TRBJ2-3; DNA: TGTGCCAGCAGCGTAGCGGGGGCAGATACGCAGTATTTT; CDR3: CASSVAGADTQYF
V: TRBV9; size: NA; D: NA; J: TRBJ2-3; DNA: TGTGCCAGCAGCGTAGGCCCCGAGGGCACAGATACGCAGTATTTT; CDR3: CASSVGPEGTDTQYF
V: TRBV3-1/TRBV3-2; size: NA; D: NA; J: TRBJ2-6; DNA: TGTGCCAGCAGCCAAGCTCGGAGCTCTGGGGCCAACGTCCTGACTTTC; CDR3: CASSQARSSGANVLTF
V: TRBV2; size: few; D: NA; J: TRBJ2-1; DNA: TGTGCCAGCAGTGGTGGGGGCCGCTCCTACAATGAGCAGTTCTTC; CDR3: CASSGGGRSYNEQFF
V: TRBV5-4; size: few; D: TRBD1; J: TRBJ2-7; DNA: TGTGCCAGCAGCCCCGACAGGGGACCCTACGAGCAGTACTTC; CDR3: CASSPDRGPYEQYF
V: TRBV9; size: NA; D: TRBD1; J: TRBJ1-4; DNA: TGTGCCAGCAGCCTAGGGACAGGCAATGGTGAAAAACTGTTTTTT; CDR3: CASSLGTGNGEKLFF
V: TRBV6-2/TRBV6-3; size: NA; D: TRBD2; J: TRBJ2-3; DNA: TGTGCCAGCAGTTTAGCGGGGGCCACAGATACGCAGTATTTT; CDR3: CASSLAGATDTQYF
V: TRBV4-3; size: NA; D: NA; J: TRBJ2-3; DNA: TGCGCCAGCAGCCAGTACCCTTTCAGGGCCCAACAAACGGATACGCAGTATTTT; CDR3: CASSQYPFRAQQTDTQYF
V: TRBV18; size: NA; D: NA; J: TRBJ2-7; DNA: TGTGCCAGCTCGGCGCGACGAGGCCCTAGCTCCTACGAGCAGTACTTC; CDR3: CASSARRGPSSYEQYF
V: TRBV19; size: few; D: NA; J: TRBJ1-5; DNA: TGTGCCAGTGCCCGTCGACAGGACCCGAATCAGCCCCAGCATTTT; CDR3: CASARRQDPNQPQHF